A single sample is the source of the 17 T cell receptor beta chains below, sequenced in a study of tumor-infiltrating lymphocytes in oesophageal squamous cell carcinoma. MiXCR, applied by TCRdb to the PCR reads, yields one record per CDR3 protein. The sample holds some 25,000 distinct CDR3 sequences, about two fifths seen once. Sequencing input: esophageal tumor tissue. The receptors here all came from a male donor with esophageal squamous cell carcinoma.

This clonotype was seen a single time. This chain uses TRBV6-2 or TRBV6-3 with TRBJ2-1, with TRBD2 identical over 13 bases. Per germline, CDR1 MNHEY and CDR2 SVGEGT. The CDR3 is 16 amino acids. The V gene end was trimmed by 6 bases and the J gene end by 7 bases; junction bases not matched to a gene: 9. CDR3 protein: CASRPRTSGRGNEQFF. CDR3 DNA: TGTGCCAGCAGACCACGGACTAGCGGGAGAGGAAATGAGCAGTTCTTC.

This clonotype was picked up many times. This sequence joins TRBV27 and TRBJ2-1, with TRBD1 identical over 7 bases. CDR1 is MNHEY, CDR2 SMNVEV, per germline (reference sequence). V lost 8 bases and J lost 6; bases outside the gene matches: 13. The CDR3 is made up of 15 amino acids. The CDR3 loop reads CASVNRGLTFNEQFF. CDR3 nucleotides: TGTGCCAGCGTCAACAGGGGTCTTACCTTCAATGAGCAGTTCTTC.

This clonotype was found a few times. The chain is built from TRBV18 and TRBJ1-1; D is possibly TRBD1 (6 bases). Germline-derived CDR1 and CDR2 are KGHSH and LQKENI. Trimming removed 3 bases at V and 2 bases at J, with 10 bases between. The CDR3 totals 14 residues. The CDR3 coding sequence is TGTGCCAGCTCACCCCGACAGGCCAACACTGAAGCTTTCTTT. The encoded protein is CASSPRQANTEAFF.

This clonotype was seen a single time. CDR3 protein: CASSSKRGVETQYF. The CDR3 region has the DNA TGTGCCAGCAGCTCCAAGCGGGGGGTTGAGACCCAGTACTTC. V gene TRBV7-2 combines with J gene TRBJ2-5, with 9 bases identical to TRBD2. The germline gives CDR1 SGHTA, CDR2 FQGNSA. The trim removed 4 bases at V and 5 bases at J, leaving 5 bases unmatched. The CDR3 loop spans 14 amino acids.

This clonotype is termed medium-sized. The chain recombines TRBV7-9 with TRBJ2-2; 10 bases are shared with TRBD2. Germline trimming cut 4 bases from V and 5 bases from J; bases unmatched to any gene: 10. The CDR3 is 17 amino acids. Looked up from germline, CDR1 is SEHNR and CDR2 is FQNEAQ (reference sequence). DNA of the CDR3: TGTGCCAGCAGCTCTTATTTGGGGACTAGCGTGACCGGGGAGCTGTTTTTT. It translates to CASSSYLGTSVTGELFF.

The sample holds a few counts of this clonotype. V is TRBV14 and J is TRBJ2-7; D uncertain. Trimming removed 4 bases from V and 4 bases from J, with 14 bases in between. CDR3 length: 14 amino acids. CDR1 and CDR2 from the germline V gene are SGHDN and FVKESK. The DNA for the CDR3 is TGTGCCAGCAGCCGTGGCCCCACCGGATACGAGCAGTACTTC. This sequence encodes CASSRGPTGYEQYF.

Points on this clonotype: The CDR3 ends on some other residue instead of the conserved phenylalanine or tryptophan, so this is likely a read error. No DNA is shown, since the ends of the CDR3 on it are uncertain; the CDR3 is the one TCRdb lists. V usage is TRBV6-6 and J usage is TRBJ2-3; the table names TRBD1, a call not compared with the DNA. Looked up from germline, CDR1 is MNHNY and CDR2 is SVGAGI (reference sequence). Counting both end residues, the CDR3 totals 16 amino acids. The chain's CDR3 is CASSYGGAQSPLHFGN.

This clonotype showed up many times. The chain is built from TRBV7-3 and TRBJ2-2; TRBD2 agrees at 15 bases. V lost 0 bases and J lost 5; bases outside the gene matches: 4. Germline V gene lookup returns CDR1 SGHTA and CDR2 FQGTGA. This CDR3 region has 18 residues. The CDR3 spells CASSLTGLAGGRTGELFF. The CDR3 DNA sequence: TGTGCCAGCAGCTTAACTGGACTAGCGGGGGGGCGGACCGGGGAGCTGTTTTTT.

The V gene is TRBV27, the J gene TRBJ2-6; D ambiguous. Trimming stripped 3 bases from V and 2 bases from J, with 17 bases between. The length of the CDR3 is 18 residues. The germline V gene encodes CDR1 MNHEY and CDR2 SMNVEV (reference sequence). CDR3 DNA: TGTGCCAGCAGTTTTCGGAGTTCCAACGTAGCTGGGGCCAACGTCCTGACTTTC. It translates to CASSFRSSNVAGANVLTF.

The J gene is TRBJ2-3, the V gene TRBV6-4; D is possibly TRBD2 (6 bases). The J call may be incorrect, as the DNA end agrees better with TRBJ2-7. This CDR3 comprises 15 residues. Germline V CDR1 and CDR2: MRHNA, SNTAGT. DNA of the CDR3: TGTGCCAGCAGCGAGGAGATGGGGGGATTAGAAGAGCAGTACGTC. Protein: CASSEEMGGLEEQYV.

This chain connects TRBV9 to TRBJ2-7, with D possibly being TRBD1 or TRBD2 (5 bases each). The V end lost 0 bases, the J end lost 5 bases, and 15 bases lay between the germline ends. The CDR3 covers 15 residues. Germline CDR1 SGDLS, CDR2 YYNGEE. The CDR3 DNA reads TGTGCCAGCAGCGTAGATCGGGCAGGGACCCACGAGCAGTACTTC. Translation gives CASSVDRAGTHEQYF.

This clonotype has just a few counts. The chain recombines TRBV20-1 with TRBJ2-2; 13 nucleotides align to TRBD2. The germline gives CDR1 DFQATT, CDR2 SNEGSKA (reference sequence). V dropped 2 bases and J dropped 5; count of bases not matched to a gene: 5. This CDR3 spans 16 amino acids. The CDR3 coding sequence is TGCAGTGCTAGACTGACTAGCGGGAGGATGACCGGGGAGCTGTTTTTT. Encoded protein: CSARLTSGRMTGELFF.

This clonotype was recorded at least ten times. The chain couples TRBV6-1 to TRBJ2-1; 7 bases are shared with TRBD1. Per germline, CDR1 MNHNS and CDR2 SASEGT. The length of the CDR3 is 12 residues. J lost 9 bases, V lost 6 bases, and 5 bases had no gene match. CDR3 residues: CASSARTGEQFF. CDR3 in DNA: TGTGCCAGCAGCGCCCGGACAGGTGAGCAGTTCTTC.

Many counts were recorded for this clonotype. V is TRBV6-1 and J is TRBJ1-5; TRBD1 is a possible D gene (5 bases). The CDR3 runs 15 residues. Germline V gene lookup returns CDR1 MNHNS and CDR2 SASEGT. Trimming shortened V by 2 bases and J by 4 bases, and 12 bases separated the two germline ends. CDR3 nucleotides: TGTGCCAGCAGTGAATGGTTAGGGACTAATCAGCCCCAGCATTTT. This sequence encodes CASSEWLGTNQPQHF.

The V gene is TRBV7-9, the J gene TRBJ2-5, with D hard to call. The DNA end lines up better with TRBJ2-7; the J call may be wrong. CDR1 and CDR2 (germline): SEHNR, FQNEAQ (reference sequence). This CDR3 comprises 14 residues. The CDR3 loop reads CASSSYLVSYEQYF. In DNA, the CDR3 is TGTGCCAGCAGCTCGTATTTGGTGTCCTACGAGCAGTACTTC.

This clonotype has just one count. The chain joins TRBV7-6 to TRBJ2-5, with unresolved D. The DNA end is a closer match to TRBJ2-7, so the J assignment may be wrong. This CDR3 is built from 13 residues. Germline CDR1 and CDR2: SGHVS and FNYEAQ. CDR3 region: CASSSTPRYEQYF. In nucleotides, the CDR3 is TGTGCCAGCAGCTCTACCCCCAGGTACGAGCAGTACTTC.

The CDR3 loop is CASSLGGTGPYEQYF. In DNA form, the CDR3 reads TGTGCCAGCAGCTTAGGGGGGACAGGACCCTACGAGCAGTACTTC. This rearrangement joins TRBV7-9 to TRBJ2-7, with TRBD1 identical over 8 bases. The V segment lost 1 base and the J segment 2 bases; nucleotides outside the gene matches: 4. Germline V gene lookup returns CDR1 SEHNR and CDR2 FQNEAQ (reference sequence). The CDR3 contains 15 residues.